Following are 29 T cell receptor beta chains from one sample sequenced in a study of T cells after posttransplantation cyclophosphamide. Some clones are missing from TCRdb's copy, which holds only in-frame ones; the method was immunoSEQ multiplex PCR. Altogether 13,000 or so clones were found in the sample, and no singletons occur. The sample taken for sequencing was PBMCs. The receptor source for this set is a woman in her thirties or forties in good health, CMV-negative, and a related stem cell transplant donor.

Many counts were recorded for this clone. V gene TRBV12-3 or TRBV12-4 combines with J gene TRBJ2-2; no definite D call. This CDR3 comprises 11 residues. The V end was cut by 5 bases, the J end by 5 bases, with 3 bases between. CDR3 DNA: TGTGCCAGCAGTCATACCGGGGAGCTGTTTTTT. It encodes CASSHTGELFF.

This clone was seen at least ten times. The chain carries TRBV9 and TRBJ2-1, with 15 bases fitting TRBD2. Germline trimming cut 2 bases from V and 8 bases from J; bases unmatched to any gene: 11. The CDR3 runs 18 residues. The germline V gene has CDR1 SGDLS and CDR2 YYNGEE. CDR3 sequence (DNA): TGTGCCAGCAGCGTCTCGGGGACTAGCGGGGGGTCCGGATATGAGCAGTTCTTC. This encodes CASSVSGTSGGSGYEQFF.

This clone was recorded many times. The V and J genes are TRBV9 and TRBJ2-1, with 7 bases that match TRBD2. This CDR3 is 16 amino acids long. Trimming took 4 bases from V and 3 from J; bases not matched to a gene: 10. The germline CDR1 and CDR2 sequences are SGDLS and YYNGEE. CDR3 in DNA: TGTGCCAGCAGCTCGACCGGGACTACCGTCTACAATGAGCAGTTCTTC. This translates into CASSSTGTTVYNEQFF. The variable domain in full, with the rest retrieved from reference TRBV9 and TRBJ2-1, is DSGVTQTPKHLITATGQRVTLRCSPRSGDLSVYWYQQSLDQGLQFLIQYYNGEERAKGNILERFSAQQFPDLHSELNLSSLELGDSALYFCASSSTGTTVYNEQFFGPGTRLTVL.

This clone was counted ten times or more. J is TRBJ1-4 and V is TRBV4-1; 9 nucleotides agree with TRBD1. The CDR3 spans 15 residues. After removal of 4 bases from V and 10 bases from J, the junction contained 10 bases not matched to a gene. CDR1 is MGHRA and CDR2 is YSYEKL in the germline V gene. CDR3 sequence reads: CASSRGDAGQGKLFF. The CDR3 DNA is TGCGCCAGCAGCCGGGGCGACGCGGGACAGGGAAAACTGTTTTTT.

This chain connects TRBV29-1 to TRBJ2-2; a weak D match, TRBD1 (5 bases). CDR3 size: 13 residues. Germline V CDR1 and CDR2: SQVTM, ANQGSEA. V lost 3 bases to trimming and J lost 1 base, with 6 bases between them. CDR3 sequence (DNA): TGCAGCGTTGATACAGGGAACACCGGGGAGCTGTTTTTT. This gives the protein CSVDTGNTGELFF.

This clone was seen ten or more times. The chain links TRBV6-6 to TRBJ2-1, with TRBD2 matching over 10 bases. Per germline, CDR1 MNHNY and CDR2 SVGAGI (reference sequence). The CDR3 spans 15 residues. V lost 2 bases and J lost 5; bases outside the gene matches: 3. The CDR3 DNA follows: TGTGCCAGCAGTTACGGGACTAGCGACAACAATGAGCAGTTCTTC. Its protein product is CASSYGTSDNNEQFF.

Many counts were recorded for this clone. The chain has TRBV11-3 and TRBJ2-7; D may be TRBD1 (5 bases). Deletions cut 4 bases from V and 1 base from J, with 5 bases between. Germline assignment: CDR1 SGHNT and CDR2 YENEEA. The CDR3 runs to 12 residues. CDR3 nucleotide sequence: TGTGCCAGCAGCTCAGGGTCCTACGAGCAGTACTTC. Its protein is CASSSGSYEQYF.

In this sample, this clone turned up many times. Relative to the germline gene, one junction end is altered; a read error may explain this. The rearrangement joins TRBV6-1 to TRBJ2-3; 7 nucleotides agree with TRBD2. This CDR3 comprises 13 residues. CDR1 is MNHNS, CDR2 SASEGT, per germline. For the CDR3, the DNA is TGCGGATCGGGGGAGGGCAATCGAGATACGCAGTATTTT. It specifies CGSGEGNRDTQYF.

This clone was seen many times. The chain carries TRBV5-1 and TRBJ2-7; TRBD1 might be the D (6 bases). The CDR3 is 12 amino acids. Germline V lookup: CDR1 SGHRS, CDR2 YFSETQ. The V and J ends lost 5 bases and 12 bases respectively, with 18 bases between them. DNA of the CDR3: TGCGCCAGCAGAGACTCCGACAGGCCCCCGTACTTC. Protein sequence: CASRDSDRPPYF. The complete variable domain, with remaining parts taken from reference TRBV5-1 and TRBJ2-7, reads KAGVTQTPRYLIKTRGQQVTLSCSPISGHRSVSWYQQTPGQGLQFLFEYFSETQRNKGNFPGRFSGRQFSNSRSEMNVSTLELGDSALYLCASRDSDRPPYFGPGTRLTVT.

The sample holds many counts of this clone. This chain joins TRBV19 and TRBJ1-5; D perhaps matches TRBD1 (5 bases). V was clipped by 5 bases and J by 4 bases, with 15 bases between them. The CDR3 covers 15 residues. The V gene's germline CDR1 is LNHDA and CDR2 SQIVND (reference sequence). The CDR3 nucleotides are TGTGCCAGTAGTCTCACCCCCAGGGTAAATCAGCCCCAGCATTTT. This gives the protein CASSLTPRVNQPQHF. The whole variable domain, remainder taken from reference TRBV19 and TRBJ1-5, is DGGITQSPKYLFRKEGQNVTLSCEQNLNHDAMYWYRQDPGQGLRLIYYSQIVNDFQKGDIAEGYSVSREKKESFPLTVTSAQKNPTAFYLCASSLTPRVNQPQHFGDGTRLSIL.

This clone has at least ten counts. This chain joins TRBV28 and TRBJ1-2; 7 bases agree with TRBD1. The CDR3 extends over 14 amino acids. CDR1 and CDR2 from the germline V gene are MDHEN and SYDVKM. Trimming removed 6 bases from V and 4 bases from J; junction bases left unmatched: 8. The CDR3 DNA reads TGTGCCAGCAGCCGTACCGGGACAGTCTATGGCTACACCTTC. Encoded protein: CASSRTGTVYGYTF.

This clone was detected many times. The chain is built from TRBV18 and TRBJ1-1; D is perhaps TRBD1 (6 bases). Germline V gene sequence: CDR1 KGHSH, CDR2 LQKENI. The CDR3 is made up of 15 amino acids. V was shortened by 6 bases and J by 4 bases, with 18 bases between the two germline ends. The CDR3 nucleotides read TGTGCCAGCTCGGACAGAACAAAGGGAGTCACTGAAGCTTTCTTT. The encoded protein is CASSDRTKGVTEAFF. The variable domain in full, with the rest retrieved from reference TRBV18 and TRBJ1-1, is NAGVMQNPRHLVRRRGQEARLRCSPMKGHSHVYWYRQLPEEGLKFMVYLQKENIIDESGMPKERFSAEFPKEGPSILRIQQVVRGDSAAYFCASSDRTKGVTEAFFGQGTRLTVV.

This clone was seen many times. V gene TRBV19 combines with J gene TRBJ1-5; D is uncertain. CDR1 and CDR2 from the germline V gene are LNHDA and SQIVND (reference sequence). V lost 3 bases and J 0 bases, leaving 3 bases between the germline ends. The CDR3 is 13 residues long. The CDR3 is CASSISSNQPQHF. CDR3 nucleotide sequence: TGTGCCAGTAGTATCAGTAGCAATCAGCCCCAGCATTTT.

This clone occurred many times. For the CDR3, the DNA is TGTGCCAGCAGCTTAAATCTTCGACTAGCGGGAGTCCCAGATACGCAGTATTTT. Protein sequence: CASSLNLRLAGVPDTQYF. The V gene is TRBV7-3, the J gene TRBJ2-3, with 12 nucleotides matching TRBD2. Germline lookup yields CDR1 SGHTA and CDR2 FQGTGA. The CDR3 spans 18 residues. V was clipped by 1 base and J by 4 bases; unmatched bases: 9.

The gene calls are TRBV29-1 and TRBJ2-4; TRBD1 is a possible D gene (5 bases). Trimming took 6 bases from V and 7 from J, leaving 10 bases between them. Germline values: CDR1 SQVTM, CDR2 ANQGSEA. This CDR3 is built from 11 residues. The CDR3 nucleotides are TGCAGCGTCAAGGGGATTAACATTCAGTACTTC. It yields the protein CSVKGINIQYF.

This clone was counted many times. This rearrangement joins TRBV28 to TRBJ2-7; TRBD2 matches at 8 bases. J was trimmed by 5 bases and V by 9 bases; bases with no gene match: 6. The CDR3 length is 12 residues. From germline, CDR1 is MDHEN and CDR2 SYDVKM. The CDR3 spells CASRAGVNEQYF. The CDR3 DNA sequence: TGTGCCAGTCGAGCGGGAGTAAACGAGCAGTACTTC.

This clone came up many times. The V call is TRBV28, the J call TRBJ2-7, with D perhaps assigned TRBD1 or TRBD2 (5 bases each). CDR1 and CDR2 (germline): MDHEN, SYDVKM. The CDR3 runs to 17 residues. Trimming took off 5 bases at V and 0 bases at J, with 20 bases between the two ends. CDR3 bases: TGTGCCAGCAGTCAAGGGGCTCTGGGAGACAACTCCTACGAGCAGTACTTC. Its translation: CASSQGALGDNSYEQYF.

This clone was observed at least ten times. This chain connects TRBV12-3 or TRBV12-4 to TRBJ2-3, with TRBD2 identical over 10 bases. V was pared by 7 bases and J by 3 bases, with 1 base of the junction left unmatched. CDR3 length equals 13 residues. CDR3 nucleotide sequence: TGTGCCAGCACGACTAGCGGGACAGATACGCAGTATTTT. Residues: CASTTSGTDTQYF.

This clone was recorded at least ten times. J is TRBJ1-2 and V is TRBV7-2; 10 bases map to TRBD1. Germline V gives CDR1 SGHTA, CDR2 FQGNSA. This CDR3 contains 14 residues. V gave up 3 bases and J gave up 6 bases; unmatched junction bases: 4. Here the CDR3 DNA reads TGTGCCAGCAGCTTCCGGGACAGGGGAAATGGCTACACCTTC. Amino acid sequence: CASSFRDRGNGYTF.

At least ten counts were recorded for this clone. The V gene is TRBV6-5, the J gene TRBJ1-6; D unresolved. CDR1 is MNHEY and CDR2 is SVGAGI in the germline V gene. The CDR3 sequence is 15 residues long. Deletions cut 0 bases from V and 6 bases from J, with 9 bases between. The CDR3 reads CASSYSEGGNSPLHF. The CDR3 DNA is TGTGCCAGCAGTTACTCGGAGGGTGGTAATTCACCCCTCCACTTT.

This clone came up many times. This sequence joins TRBV2 and TRBJ2-7; maybe TRBD1 (7 bases). Between the trimmed V and J ends, which lost 9 bases and 3 bases, there was a span of 27 bases. This CDR3 is built from 17 residues. Germline-derived CDR1 and CDR2 are SNHLY and FYNNEI. The CDR3 coding sequence is TGTGCCAGTCACAGGGGACTCGCCGCATCCCTCTTCTACGAGCAGTACTTC. Translation gives CASHRGLAASLFYEQYF. Combining the CDR3 with reference TRBV2 and TRBJ2-7 gives the whole variable domain EPEVTQTPSHQVTQMGQEVILRCVPISNHLYFYWYRQILGQKVEFLVSFYNNEISEKSEIFDDQFSVERPDGSNFTLKIRSTKLEDSAMYFCASHRGLAASLFYEQYFGPGTRLTVT.

V usage is TRBV27 and J usage is TRBJ2-5; TRBD2 might be the D (8 bases). CDR3 size: 15 residues. Germline CDR1 is MNHEY and CDR2 is SMNVEV (reference sequence). Trimming stripped 5 bases from V and 4 bases from J, with 17 bases between. The CDR3, as DNA: TGTGCCAGCAGTCAAAGGGGGCTAGCGGGAGAGACCCAGTACTTC. Protein: CASSQRGLAGETQYF.

This clone was seen many times. The chain recombines TRBV19 with TRBJ2-1; 7 bases align to TRBD1. The germline gives CDR1 LNHDA, CDR2 SQIVND (reference sequence). With 8 bases clipped from V and 5 bases from J, the junction kept 15 bases outside the gene matches. The CDR3 contains 16 residues. The DNA of the CDR3 is TGTGCCAGTCAAAATTACAGGGGTTACGTAAACAATGAGCAGTTCTTC. It is translated as CASQNYRGYVNNEQFF.

In its sample, this clone was seen many times. The rearrangement links TRBV7-9 to TRBJ2-7, with 14 bases identical to TRBD2. Per germline, CDR1 SEHNR and CDR2 FQNEAQ (reference sequence). The CDR3 runs 19 residues. With 5 bases clipped from V and 0 bases from J, the junction kept 12 bases outside the gene matches. This CDR3 reads CASSPPPGLAGGSSYEQYF. DNA for the CDR3: TGTGCCAGCAGCCCCCCCCCTGGACTAGCGGGGGGCAGCTCCTACGAGCAGTACTTC.

The sample holds a few counts of this clone. The chain employs TRBV24-1 and TRBJ2-1; the D gene is possibly TRBD1 (6 bases). The CDR3 has 16 amino acids. Per germline, CDR1 KGHDR and CDR2 SFDVKD. V was trimmed by 4 bases and J by 5 bases, leaving 17 bases between them. CDR3 bases: TGTGCCACCAGTGACCAACTCAGGGGCAGTCACAATGAGCAGTTCTTC. The encoded protein is CATSDQLRGSHNEQFF.

This clone was counted at least ten times. Here the CDR3 DNA reads TGTGCCAGCATTCTCGGACAGGGGGCTTACAATGAGCAGTTCTTC. Translating gives CASILGQGAYNEQFF. This rearrangement joins TRBV12-3 or TRBV12-4 to TRBJ2-1; 11 positions match TRBD1. J was trimmed by 4 bases and V by 7 bases; bases with no gene match: 6. CDR3 size: 15 residues.

This clone occurred many times. The rearrangement links TRBV6-5 to TRBJ1-1; 7 bases are a match to TRBD1. V shed 8 bases and J 4 bases; nucleotides not matched to a gene: 10. Germline assignment: CDR1 MNHEY and CDR2 SVGAGI. CDR3 length: 14 amino acids. The CDR3 protein is CASETGTRSTEAFF. CDR3 in DNA: TGTGCCAGCGAGACAGGGACGAGGAGCACTGAAGCTTTCTTT.

This clone was recorded at least ten times. The V call is TRBV6-1, the J call TRBJ2-7; D unresolved. V was trimmed by 3 bases and J by 2 bases, leaving 11 bases between them. Germline V lookup: CDR1 MNHNS, CDR2 SASEGT. This CDR3 comprises 14 residues. The CDR3 nucleotides read TGTGCCAGCAGTGAGTACAGAGCCCCCTACGAGCAGTACTTC. This translates into CASSEYRAPYEQYF.

This clone was counted many times. This sequence joins TRBV29-1 and TRBJ2-1, with D maybe TRBD1 (5 bases). The germline gives CDR1 SQVTM, CDR2 ANQGSEA. This CDR3 comprises 12 residues. V lost 2 bases to trimming and J lost 7 bases, with 9 bases between them. The CDR3 region has the DNA TGCAGCGTTGAACGTGGGGCGAATGAGCAGTTCTTC. This encodes CSVERGANEQFF.